This T cell receptor (beta chain) was sequenced during a study of a mutant IDH1 vaccine in newly diagnosed glioma. With 0 bases clipped from V and 2 bases from J, the junction kept 0 bases outside the gene matches. Per the germline V gene, CDR1 is SNHLY and CDR2 is FYNNEI. There are 16 residues in the CDR3. Only in-frame clones appear in the TCRdb table, and some are missing; sequencing was by immunoSEQ multiplex PCR. The repertoire holds tens of thousands of clones, roughly four fifths seen once, with 5.2% in the top ten. As for time point: week 47, end of study. Every vaccine dose comprised 300 ug of mutant IDH1 20-mer peptide plus topical imiquimod. Patients in the study were vaccinated eight times, receiving shots in weeks 1, 3, 5, 7, 11, 15, 19 and 23. The donor cohort comprised cases of new WHO grade 3 or 4 IDH1-mutant, ATRX-lost astrocytoma. Details on this clone: Its antigen is undetermined.

Study-wide results and caveats: It seemed that pseudoprogression was not linked to changes in the top peripheral T cell clonotypes.

The chain has TRBV2 and TRBJ2-1; 11 nucleotides line up with TRBD2. This clonotype was sampled from a man aged 35-49 years with glioma. Sequencing used PBMCs, obtained from a glioma patient whose treatment included an IDH1 peptide vaccine. CDR3 residues: CASSEALAGAYNEQFF. For the CDR3, the DNA is TGTGCCAGCAGTGAAGCACTAGCGGGGGCCTACAATGAGCAGTTCTTC.